This T cell receptor beta chain was found in a study of blood T cell repertoires in COVID-19. This CDR3 spans 14 amino acids. The germline V gene has CDR1 MGHDK and CDR2 SYGVNS. Trimming took 4 bases from V and 9 from J, leaving 16 bases between them. Clones were read by immunoSEQ multiplex PCR, and TCRdb kept only the in-frame ones, dropping some. The sample shows approximately 120,000 clones, roughly nine tenths of them seen only once. This TCR was sampled from a man between 45 and 60 years old with COVID-19, enrolled during active disease. The sample was peripheral blood. This chain links TRBV25-1 with TRBJ2-1; weak D call: TRBD2 (6 bases). The CDR3 DNA follows: TGTGCCAGCAGTGGCGTTGGGGGGATGGGTGAGCAGTTCTTC. The encoded protein is CASSGVGGMGEQFF.